The rows below give T cell receptor beta chains drawn from one sample of a study of CD8 T cells in Susac syndrome. One entry per CDR3 protein, called by TCRdb with MiXCR from the immunoSEQ multiplex PCR reads. The sample consists of about 160,000 distinct CDR3 sequences, roughly 94% of them appearing once. Sequencing was done on a sample of CD4+ T cells from PBMCs. All receptors derive from a human donor with multiple sclerosis. CDR3s include the opening cysteine and the closing phenylalanine or tryptophan. Each record gives: V gene, J gene, clone size, D gene, CDR3 DNA, CDR3 protein. A D gene is named only where the DNA matches it firmly. The size entry is marked missing in some rows and otherwise reads once, few, many or a size class.

V: TRBV28; J: TRBJ1-4; size: NA; D: TRBD1; DNA: TGTGCCAGCAGTGCCAGAGACAGGGTGTATGAAAAACTGTTTTTT; CDR3: CASSARDRVYEKLFF
V: TRBV3-1; J: TRBJ2-7; size: NA; D: NA; DNA: TGTGCCAGCAGCCATAAGGAGTCGGGGGAGCAGTACTTC; CDR3: CASSHKESGEQYF
V: TRBV7-8; J: TRBJ2-7; size: once; D: TRBD1; DNA: TGTGCCAGCAGCTTCCCCGGGACAGGGGTGGGGGAGCAGTACTTC; CDR3: CASSFPGTGVGEQYF
V: TRBV6-2/TRBV6-3; J: TRBJ2-7; size: NA; D: NA; DNA: TGTGCCAGCCGACCTGAGGACCTCTACGAGCAGTACTTC; CDR3: CASRPEDLYEQYF
V: TRBV18; J: TRBJ1-1; size: NA; D: NA; DNA: TGTGCCACCCAACAACCGGGGAACACTGAAGCTTTCTTT; CDR3: CATQQPGNTEAFF
V: TRBV6-4; J: TRBJ2-6; size: NA; D: NA; DNA: TGTGCCAGCAGAATGGACTCTGGGGCCAACGTCCTGATTTTC; CDR3: CASRMDSGANVLIF
V: TRBV6-5; J: TRBJ2-7; size: once; D: TRBD2; DNA: TGTGCCAGCAGTTTGAAACCTAGCGGAGACCTCTACGAGCAGTACTTC; CDR3: CASSLKPSGDLYEQYF
V: TRBV6-5; J: TRBJ2-7; size: NA; D: NA; DNA: TGTGCCAGCAGCTACTCTGAGGGAACCTACGAGCAGTACTTC; CDR3: CASSYSEGTYEQYF
V: TRBV30; J: TRBJ1-4; size: NA; D: NA; DNA: TGTGCCTCCCCGATATCAGCGACTAATGAAAAACTGTTTTTT; CDR3: CASPISATNEKLFF
V: TRBV6-2/TRBV6-3; J: TRBJ1-1; size: NA; D: TRBD1; DNA: TGTGCCAGCAGTCAGCCTCCAGGACAGGGTTGGCCTGAAGCTTTCTTT; CDR3: CASSQPPGQGWPEAFF
V: TRBV18; J: TRBJ1-1; size: NA; D: NA; DNA: TGTGCCAGCTCACCTACGGAAGGCGACACTGAAGCTTTCTTT; CDR3: CASSPTEGDTEAFF
V: TRBV6-1; J: TRBJ1-2; size: NA; D: NA; DNA: TGTGCCAGCAGCCGGGACGTGGGCTATGGCTACACCTTC; CDR3: CASSRDVGYGYTF
V: TRBV18; J: TRBJ1-2; size: NA; D: TRBD1; DNA: TGTGCCAGCTCACGTCCGACAGGGAACTATGGCTACACCTTC; CDR3: CASSRPTGNYGYTF
V: TRBV11-2; J: TRBJ1-1; size: NA; D: NA; DNA: TGTGCCAGCAGCTTAGAGGAGGGCACTGAAGCTTTCTTT; CDR3: CASSLEEGTEAFF
V: TRBV20-1; J: TRBJ2-7; size: NA; D: TRBD2; DNA: TGCAGTGCTAGGATACTAGCGGGAGATGGCGAGCAGTACTTC; CDR3: CSARILAGDGEQYF